The 15 T cell receptor beta chains reported below all come from one sample, sequenced in a study of T cell clusters in autoimmune cytopenias. Multiplex touch-down PCR amplified TRB using TRB-A and TRB-B pools in one tube. TCRdb reanalyzed the multiplex PCR reads, giving one entry per CDR3 protein sequence and no DNA. The listing records around 4,200 distinct CDR3 sequences. TRB was amplified from roughly 270 ng of peripheral blood genomic DNA per sample. The sequenced sample consisted of peripheral blood. The receptors originated from a human donor with an autoimmune cytopenia or autoimmune hepatitis (not recorded which).

By frequency, this clonotype is medium-sized. V is TRBV5-5 and J is TRBJ2-7; TCRdb designates TRBD2, a call that cannot be tested without DNA. This CDR3 region has 19 residues. Per the germline V gene, CDR1 is SGHKS and CDR2 is YYEKEE (reference sequence). The CDR3 spells CASSLFAGGLSSGSYEQYF.

This sequence joins TRBV5-1 and TRBJ1-2; TCRdb returns TRBD1, unconfirmable since there is no DNA. The CDR3 extends over 14 amino acids. Germline CDR1 SGHRS, CDR2 YFSETQ. The CDR3 is CASSGGTGAYGYTF.

This clonotype is classed as medium-sized by frequency. This rearrangement joins TRBV12-3 or TRBV12-4 to TRBJ1-4; TCRdb picks TRBD1, but there is no DNA to check that call. The CDR3 loop spans 15 amino acids. CDR3 protein: CASSKGQVSNEKLFF.

The J gene is TRBJ2-6, the V gene TRBV20-1; checking the TCRdb D call of TRBD2 is not possible without DNA. Germline V gene lookup returns CDR1 DFQATT and CDR2 SNEGSKA (reference sequence). The length of the CDR3 is 16 residues. The CDR3 sequence: CSAMTSGASGANVLTF.

This clonotype is medium-sized by frequency. The chain couples TRBV12-3 or TRBV12-4 to TRBJ2-2. CDR3 length: 12 residues. CDR3 protein: CASNGHAGELFF.

This clonotype is medium-sized by frequency. The V and J genes are TRBV27 and TRBJ1-1; TCRdb's D call of TRBD1 is untestable without DNA. The CDR3 contains 13 residues. In germline, CDR1 is MNHEY, CDR2 SMNVEV (reference sequence). This chain's CDR3 is CASSLYRDTEAFF.

The chain carries TRBV28 and TRBJ1-5; the TRBD1 assignment by TCRdb is unverifiable without DNA. This CDR3 spans 16 amino acids. Looked up from germline, CDR1 is MDHEN and CDR2 is SYDVKM. The CDR3 sequence is CASSPSQGARNQPQHF. The whole variable domain, filled in from reference TRBV28 and TRBJ1-5, reads DVKVTQSSRYLVKRTGEKVFLECVQDMDHENMFWYRQDPGLGLRLIYFSYDVKMKEKGDIPEGYSVSREKKERFSLILESASTNQTSMYLCASSPSQGARNQPQHFGDGTRLSIL.

By frequency, this clonotype registers medium-sized (0.01 to 0.1%). This chain joins TRBV28 and TRBJ2-1; TCRdb gives TRBD1 as the D gene, but with no DNA this cannot be confirmed. CDR1 is MDHEN and CDR2 is SYDVKM in the germline V gene. The CDR3 has 13 amino acids. The CDR3 sequence: CASTGQGVNEQFF.

This sequence joins TRBV12-3 or TRBV12-4 and TRBJ2-1; TCRdb reports TRBD1, a call that lacks DNA to check it against. The CDR3 contains 13 residues. The CDR3 loop is CATGVSSYNEQFF.

The chain joins TRBV12-3 or TRBV12-4 to TRBJ2-5; lacking DNA, the TRBD1 call made by TCRdb goes unchecked. The CDR3 covers 14 residues. This CDR3 reads CASSLRTGRETQYF.

The V gene is TRBV27, the J gene TRBJ2-7. CDR3 length: 13 residues. The germline CDR1 and CDR2 sequences are MNHEY and SMNVEV (reference sequence). The CDR3 loop is CASSPGSSFEQYF.

Considering frequency, this clonotype is medium-sized. V and J are TRBV18 and TRBJ1-1; TCRdb calls TRBD1, which cannot be checked without DNA. The germline gives CDR1 KGHSH, CDR2 LQKENI. The CDR3 contains 13 residues. CDR3 loop: CASSLSGTAGAFF.

This clonotype is medium-sized by frequency. This chain joins TRBV27 and TRBJ1-4; the D call from TCRdb, TRBD1, cannot be confirmed without DNA. Germline CDR1 and CDR2: MNHEY and SMNVEV (reference sequence). CDR3 length: 13 residues. The CDR3 sequence: CASSRGVGEKLFF.

By frequency, this clonotype is medium-sized (0.01 to 0.1%). The chain recombines TRBV10-3 with TRBJ2-5; there is no DNA to check the TCRdb D call of TRBD1. The CDR3 totals 13 residues. Germline-derived CDR1 and CDR2 are ENHRY and SYGVKD. The CDR3 sequence is CAISARDQETQYF.

This chain joins TRBV28 and TRBJ1-2; without DNA, the TCRdb call of TRBD1 cannot be checked. The CDR3 has 14 residues. From germline, CDR1 is MDHEN and CDR2 SYDVKM. CDR3 protein: CASSGDRGLYGYTF.